The present TCR beta chain was sequenced within a study of blood T cells in healthy people across ages. Study-level information: Template-switching capture recovered about one barcoded beta molecule per two T cells. Whole-study results and caveats: Unsorted PBMC material precluded a definitive naive versus antigen-experienced comparison.

Trimming took 4 bases from V and 1 from J; bases not matched to a gene: 0. This CDR3 is built from 15 residues. Germline V CDR1 and CDR2: SQVTM, ANQGSEA. In its sample, this clonotype was seen many times. Antigen specificity is unknown. Researchers isolated at least 7 million PBMCs per sample. Together with a sample-barcoded 5' primer, a J-beta primer mix was included in a second PCR lasting about 7 to 11 cycles. Each cDNA was tagged by a template-switch adaptor containing 12 random nucleotides. TCRdb reprocessed the 5' RACE reads with MiXCR, giving one entry per CDR3 protein. Of about 800,000 distinct CDR3 sequences in the sample, around 50% were seen once.

The TCR originated in an elderly man in good health. This chain uses TRBV29-1 with TRBJ2-1; 14 bases are a match to TRBD2. Specimen: blood. CDR3 DNA: TGCAGCGTTGGGACTAGCGGGAGGTCCTACAATGAGCAGTTCTTC. This codes for CSVGTSGRSYNEQFF.